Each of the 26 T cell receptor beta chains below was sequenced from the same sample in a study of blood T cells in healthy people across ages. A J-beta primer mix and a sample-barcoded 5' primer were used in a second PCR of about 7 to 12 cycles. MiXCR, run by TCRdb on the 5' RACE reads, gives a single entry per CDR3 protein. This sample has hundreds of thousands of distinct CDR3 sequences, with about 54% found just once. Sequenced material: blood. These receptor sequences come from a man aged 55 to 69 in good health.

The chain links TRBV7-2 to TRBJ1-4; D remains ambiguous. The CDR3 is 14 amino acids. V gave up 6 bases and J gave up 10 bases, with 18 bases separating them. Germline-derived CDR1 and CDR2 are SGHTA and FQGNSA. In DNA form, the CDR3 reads TGTGCCAGCAGGTCCAGGCGAAGTCCGGGAAAACTGTTTTTT. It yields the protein CASRSRRSPGKLFF.

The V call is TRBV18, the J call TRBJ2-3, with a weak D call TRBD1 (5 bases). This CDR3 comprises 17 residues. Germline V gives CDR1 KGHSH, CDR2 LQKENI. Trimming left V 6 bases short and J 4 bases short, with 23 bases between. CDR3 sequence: CASSPKLPGLDADTQYF. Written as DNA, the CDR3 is TGTGCCAGCTCCCCAAAGCTCCCAGGGTTGGACGCAGATACGCAGTATTTT.

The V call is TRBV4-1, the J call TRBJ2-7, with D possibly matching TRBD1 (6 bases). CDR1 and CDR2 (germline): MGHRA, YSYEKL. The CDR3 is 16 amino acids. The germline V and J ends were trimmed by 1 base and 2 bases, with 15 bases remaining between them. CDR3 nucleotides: TGCGCCAGCAGCCAAGTCTCCGGGACACTGACCTACGAGCAGTACTTC. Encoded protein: CASSQVSGTLTYEQYF.

CDR3 sequence: CSTRGSSYEQYF. Written as DNA, the CDR3 is TGCAGTACCAGGGGCAGCTCCTACGAGCAGTACTTC. The V call is TRBV20-1, the J call TRBJ2-5, with a tentative D call TRBD1 (6 bases). The J call could be wrong; TRBJ2-7 is a better fit for the DNA end. The germline gives CDR1 DFQATT, CDR2 SNEGSKA (reference sequence). CDR3 length equals 12 residues.

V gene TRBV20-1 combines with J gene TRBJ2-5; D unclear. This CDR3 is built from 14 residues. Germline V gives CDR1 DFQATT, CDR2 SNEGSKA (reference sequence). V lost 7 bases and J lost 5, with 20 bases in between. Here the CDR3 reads CSVVATGLQETQYF. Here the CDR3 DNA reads TGCAGTGTGGTGGCGACTGGGTTACAGGAGACCCAGTACTTC.

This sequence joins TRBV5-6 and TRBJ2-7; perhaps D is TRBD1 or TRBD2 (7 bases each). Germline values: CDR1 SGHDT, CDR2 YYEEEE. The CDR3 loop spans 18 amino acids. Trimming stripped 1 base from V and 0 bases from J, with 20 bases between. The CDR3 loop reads CASSLMGRGGPDSYEQYF. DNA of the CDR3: TGTGCCAGCAGCTTGATGGGCAGGGGGGGTCCGGACTCCTACGAGCAGTACTTC.

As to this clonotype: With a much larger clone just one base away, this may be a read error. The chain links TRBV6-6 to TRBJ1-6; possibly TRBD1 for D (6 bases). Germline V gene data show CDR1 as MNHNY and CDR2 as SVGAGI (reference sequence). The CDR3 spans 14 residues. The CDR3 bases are TGTGCCAGCGCGAAGCAGGGGATTAATTCACTCCTCCACTTT. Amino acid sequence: CASAKQGINSLLHF.

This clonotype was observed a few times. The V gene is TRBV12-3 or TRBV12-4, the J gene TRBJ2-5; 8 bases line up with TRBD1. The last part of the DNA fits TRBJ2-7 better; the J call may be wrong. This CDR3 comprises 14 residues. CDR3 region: CASSNGQGVHEQYF. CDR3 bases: TGTGCCAGCAGTAACGGACAGGGTGTCCACGAGCAGTACTTC.

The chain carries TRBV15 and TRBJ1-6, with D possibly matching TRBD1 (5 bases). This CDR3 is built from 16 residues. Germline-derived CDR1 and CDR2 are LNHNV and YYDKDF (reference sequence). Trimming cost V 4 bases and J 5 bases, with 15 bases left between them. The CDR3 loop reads CATSNLGRQNNSPLHF. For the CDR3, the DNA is TGTGCCACCAGCAACCTAGGACGACAGAATAATTCACCCCTCCACTTT.

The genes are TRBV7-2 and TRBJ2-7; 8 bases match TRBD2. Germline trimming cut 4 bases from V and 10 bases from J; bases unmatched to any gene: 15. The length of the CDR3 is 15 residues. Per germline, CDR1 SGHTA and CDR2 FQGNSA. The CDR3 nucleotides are TGTGCCAGCAGCTCCCCCCGGGGGACTAGAGAGGTCCAGTACTTC. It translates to CASSSPRGTREVQYF.

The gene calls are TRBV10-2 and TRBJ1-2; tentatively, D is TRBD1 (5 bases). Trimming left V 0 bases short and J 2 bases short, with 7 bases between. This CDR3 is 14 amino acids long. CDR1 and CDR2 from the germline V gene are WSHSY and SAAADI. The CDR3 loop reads CASSESRENYGYTF. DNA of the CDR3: TGCGCCAGCAGTGAGTCCAGGGAAAACTATGGCTACACCTTC.

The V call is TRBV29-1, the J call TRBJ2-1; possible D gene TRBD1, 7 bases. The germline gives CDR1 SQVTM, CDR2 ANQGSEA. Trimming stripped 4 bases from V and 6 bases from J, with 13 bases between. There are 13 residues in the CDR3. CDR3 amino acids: CSVGSGGLNEQFF. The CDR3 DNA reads TGCAGCGTTGGTTCAGGGGGGCTCAATGAGCAGTTCTTC.

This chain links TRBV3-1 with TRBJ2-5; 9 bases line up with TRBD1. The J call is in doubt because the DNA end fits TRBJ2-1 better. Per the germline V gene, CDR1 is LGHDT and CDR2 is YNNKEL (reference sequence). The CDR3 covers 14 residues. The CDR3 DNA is TGTGCCAGCAGCCTAGGACAGGGGTGGGAGACCCAGTTCTTC. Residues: CASSLGQGWETQFF.

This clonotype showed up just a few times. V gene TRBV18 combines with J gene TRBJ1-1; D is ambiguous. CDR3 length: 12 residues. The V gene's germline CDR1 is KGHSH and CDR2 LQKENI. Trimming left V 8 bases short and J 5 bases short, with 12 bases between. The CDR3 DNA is TGTGCCAGCGCCATGACTCGTACTGAAGCTTTCTTT. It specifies CASAMTRTEAFF.

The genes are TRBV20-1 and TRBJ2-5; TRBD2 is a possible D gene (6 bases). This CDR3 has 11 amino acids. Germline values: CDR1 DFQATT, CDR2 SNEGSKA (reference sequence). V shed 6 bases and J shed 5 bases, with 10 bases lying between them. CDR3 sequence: CSADGGETQYF. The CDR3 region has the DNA TGCAGTGCCGACGGAGGGGAGACCCAGTACTTC.

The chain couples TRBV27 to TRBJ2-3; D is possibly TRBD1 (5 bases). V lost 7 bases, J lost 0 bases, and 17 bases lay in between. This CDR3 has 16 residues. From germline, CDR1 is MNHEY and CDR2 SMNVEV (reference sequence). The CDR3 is CASIKRPGSSTDTQYF. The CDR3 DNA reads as TGTGCCAGCATCAAACGGCCAGGGTCTAGCACAGATACGCAGTATTTT.

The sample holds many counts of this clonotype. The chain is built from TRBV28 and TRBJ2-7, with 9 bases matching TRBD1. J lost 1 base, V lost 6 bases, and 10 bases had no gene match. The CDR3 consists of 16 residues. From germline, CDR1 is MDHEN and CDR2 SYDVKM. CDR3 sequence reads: CASRTRGQGRSYEQYF. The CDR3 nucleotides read TGTGCCAGCAGGACCAGGGGACAGGGCCGGTCCTACGAGCAGTACTTC.

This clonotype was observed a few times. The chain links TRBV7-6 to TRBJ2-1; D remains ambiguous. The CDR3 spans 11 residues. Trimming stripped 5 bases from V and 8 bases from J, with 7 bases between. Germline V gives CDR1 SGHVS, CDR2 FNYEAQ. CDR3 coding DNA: TGTGCCAGCAGCCGGGCGGATGAGCAGTTCTTC. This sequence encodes CASSRADEQFF. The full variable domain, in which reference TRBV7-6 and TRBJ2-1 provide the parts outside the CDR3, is GAGVSQSPRYKVTKRGQDVALRCDPISGHVSLYWYRQALGQGPEFLTYFNYEAQQDKSGLPNDRFSAERPEGSISTLTIQRTEQRDSAMYRCASSRADEQFFGPGTRLTVL.

The CDR3 DNA reads as TGCGCCAGCAGCCAAGGACCCCCGCGGGGGGAATCAGATACGCAGTATTTT. Residues: CASSQGPPRGESDTQYF. The gene calls are TRBV4-1 and TRBJ2-3; 8 bases match TRBD2. Germline assignment: CDR1 MGHRA and CDR2 YSYEKL. This CDR3 region has 17 residues. V trimming: 1 base; J trimming: 4 bases; junction bases outside the gene matches: 10.

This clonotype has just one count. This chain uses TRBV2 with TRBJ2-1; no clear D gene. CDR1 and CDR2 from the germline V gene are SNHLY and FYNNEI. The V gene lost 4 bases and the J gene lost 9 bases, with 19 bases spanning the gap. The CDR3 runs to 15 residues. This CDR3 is CASSVRTRNAAEQFF. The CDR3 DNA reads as TGTGCCAGCAGTGTGAGGACCCGGAACGCGGCTGAGCAGTTCTTC.

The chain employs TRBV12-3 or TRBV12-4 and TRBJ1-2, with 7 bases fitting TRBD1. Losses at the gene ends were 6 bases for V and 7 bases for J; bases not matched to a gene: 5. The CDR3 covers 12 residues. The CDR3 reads CASSDRDRGYTF. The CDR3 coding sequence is TGTGCCAGCAGCGACAGGGACCGTGGCTACACCTTC.

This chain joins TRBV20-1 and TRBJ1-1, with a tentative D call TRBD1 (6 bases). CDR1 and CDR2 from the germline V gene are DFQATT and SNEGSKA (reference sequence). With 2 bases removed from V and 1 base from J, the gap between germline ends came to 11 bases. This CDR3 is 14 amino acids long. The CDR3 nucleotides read TGCAGTGCTAGATATCAGGGGCCGAACACTGAAGCTTTCTTT. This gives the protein CSARYQGPNTEAFF.

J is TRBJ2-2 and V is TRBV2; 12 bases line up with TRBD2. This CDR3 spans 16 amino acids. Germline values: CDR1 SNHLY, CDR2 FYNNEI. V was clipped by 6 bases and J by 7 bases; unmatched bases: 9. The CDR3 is CASRGGLAGKGGELFF. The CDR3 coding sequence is TGTGCCAGCAGGGGAGGACTAGCGGGGAAAGGCGGGGAGCTGTTTTTT.

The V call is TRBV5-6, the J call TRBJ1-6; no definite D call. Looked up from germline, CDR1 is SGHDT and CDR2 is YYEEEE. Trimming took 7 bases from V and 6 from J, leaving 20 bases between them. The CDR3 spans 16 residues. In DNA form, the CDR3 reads TGTGCCAGCGGATATGCGGTTCAAAACCCTAATTCACCCCTCCACTTT. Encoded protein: CASGYAVQNPNSPLHF.

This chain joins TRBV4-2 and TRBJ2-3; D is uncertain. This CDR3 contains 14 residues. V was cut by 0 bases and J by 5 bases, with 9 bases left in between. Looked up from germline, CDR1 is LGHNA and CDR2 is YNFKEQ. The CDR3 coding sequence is TGTGCCAGCAGCCAAGAGGCTAACCTAGATACGCAGTATTTT. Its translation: CASSQEANLDTQYF.

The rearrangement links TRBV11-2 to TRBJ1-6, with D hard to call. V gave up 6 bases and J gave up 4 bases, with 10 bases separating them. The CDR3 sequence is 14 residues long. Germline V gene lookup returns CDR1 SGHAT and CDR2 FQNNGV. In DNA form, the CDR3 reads TGTGCCAGCAGGCCCGGACGGTATAATTCACCCCTCCACTTT. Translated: CASRPGRYNSPLHF.